The 24 T cell receptor beta chains reported below all come from one sample, sequenced in a study of cytomegalovirus exposure and HLA in healthy donors (TCRdb year 2017). Library preparation was by the immunoSEQ multiplex PCR assay. The multiplex PCR relied on a mix of 60 forward primers for TCR Vbeta segments and 13 reverse primers for TCR Jbeta segments. TCRdb provides this immuneACCESS table in a form limited to in-frame rearrangements. Some clones are lacking; in checked studies, under half of them reflect an unresolved V gene, and why the rest are absent is not known. In this sample the table shows over 150,000 clones, 80% of which occur a single time. The ten largest clones represent under 0.75% of the sample. The sequenced sample consisted of PBMCs. All receptors come from a boy aged 5-17 years in good health and CMV-seronegative.

This clone was found a few times. The V and J genes are TRBV15 and TRBJ2-7, with 9 bases fitting TRBD1. This CDR3 comprises 15 residues. Germline V gene lookup returns CDR1 LNHNV and CDR2 YYDKDF (reference sequence). Trimming took 2 bases from V and 5 from J; bases not matched to a gene: 7. CDR3 region: CATSRWRDRANEQYF. CDR3 nucleotides: TGTGCCACCAGCAGATGGAGGGACAGGGCCAACGAGCAGTACTTC.

This clone was observed a single time. DNA of the CDR3: TGTGCCAGCAGTGAAGGGGGCTCACGCAATCAGCCCCAGCATTTT. Its translation is CASSEGGSRNQPQHF. This sequence joins TRBV2 and TRBJ1-5; perhaps TRBD1 as D (5 bases). V lost 1 base to trimming and J lost 2 bases, with 9 bases between them. The CDR3 runs to 15 residues. Germline CDR1 SNHLY, CDR2 FYNNEI. Drawing the rest from reference TRBV2 and TRBJ1-5, the complete variable domain is EPEVTQTPSHQVTQMGQEVILRCVPISNHLYFYWYRQILGQKVEFLVSFYNNEISEKSEIFDDQFSVERPDGSNFTLKIRSTKLEDSAMYFCASSEGGSRNQPQHFGDGTRLSIL.

V gene TRBV5-1 combines with J gene TRBJ1-3, with 10 bases that match TRBD1. The germline gives CDR1 SGHRS, CDR2 YFSETQ. With V trimmed by 3 bases and J by 0 bases, 9 bases remained unmatched. This CDR3 spans 18 amino acids. CDR3 DNA: TGCGCCAGCAGCTCGTCCCGGGACAGGGGAACCTCTGGAAACACCATATATTTT. Its translation is CASSSSRDRGTSGNTIYF.

This sequence joins TRBV30 and TRBJ2-3; 12 positions match TRBD2. V lost 5 bases and J lost 4; bases outside the gene matches: 4. CDR1 and CDR2 (germline): GTSNPN, SVGIG (reference sequence). The CDR3 loop spans 14 amino acids. The CDR3 DNA reads TGTGCCTGGGCACTAGCGGGGGGCTCAGATACGCAGTATTTT. Protein sequence: CAWALAGGSDTQYF.

V and J are TRBV5-5 and TRBJ2-3, with 7 bases lining up with TRBD2. The germline V gene encodes CDR1 SGHKS and CDR2 YYEKEE (reference sequence). V dropped 2 bases and J dropped 3; count of bases not matched to a gene: 3. CDR3 length: 14 residues. The CDR3 DNA reads as TGTGCCAGCAGCTTCGCTAGCGGAACAGATACGCAGTATTTT. Protein: CASSFASGTDTQYF. Based on the CDR3 plus reference TRBV5-5 and TRBJ2-3, the full variable domain is DAGVTQSPTHLIKTRGQQVTLRCSPISGHKSVSWYQQVLGQGPQFIFQYYEKEERGRGNFPDRFSARQFPNYSSELNVNALLLGDSALYLCASSFASGTDTQYFGPGTRLTVL.

In regard to this clone: Other nucleotide sequences from this sample produce the same CDR3. The chain uses TRBV5-1 and TRBJ1-1, with TRBD1 identical over 10 bases. The CDR3 is 16 residues long. Germline loops: CDR1 SGHRS, CDR2 YFSETQ. The V and J ends lost 0 bases and 0 bases, in that order; junction bases with no gene match: 2. In DNA, the CDR3 is TGCGCCAGCAGCTTGGGACAGGGGGCAATGAACACTGAAGCTTTCTTT. Amino acids: CASSLGQGAMNTEAFF.

V and J are TRBV7-9 and TRBJ2-1; 7 bases map to TRBD2. The V gene end was trimmed by 2 bases and the J gene end by 15 bases; junction bases not matched to a gene: 7. In germline, CDR1 is SEHNR, CDR2 FQNEAQ (reference sequence). The CDR3 runs 12 residues. The CDR3, as DNA: TGTGCCAGCAGCTTATCGGGGAGGGCAGTGTTCTTC. Amino acid sequence: CASSLSGRAVFF.

CDR3 region: CASSFEGQGDNEQFF. CDR3 in DNA: TGCGCCAGCAGCTTCGAGGGACAGGGGGATAATGAGCAGTTCTTC. The chain employs TRBV5-1 and TRBJ2-1; 11 nucleotides align to TRBD1. Per the germline V gene, CDR1 is SGHRS and CDR2 is YFSETQ. This CDR3 region has 15 residues. Trimming removed 2 bases from V and 7 bases from J; junction bases left unmatched: 5.

This rearrangement joins TRBV2 to TRBJ1-4; D might be TRBD1 (5 bases). Trimming cost V 7 bases and J 7 bases, with 13 bases left between them. The CDR3 contains 13 residues. CDR1 and CDR2 from the germline V gene are SNHLY and FYNNEI. The CDR3 DNA reads as TGTGCCAGCAATTTGGGGCGGGGTGAAAAACTGTTTTTT. Its translation: CASNLGRGEKLFF.

As DNA, the CDR3 is TGTGCCACCAGCGGGGATTCTCGACAGGGCGTCTCTGGGGCCAACGTCCTGACTTTC. This translates into CATSGDSRQGVSGANVLTF. The V call is TRBV15, the J call TRBJ2-6; 7 bases fit TRBD1. With V trimmed by 5 bases and J by 0 bases, 13 bases remained unmatched. The CDR3 runs 19 residues. CDR1 is LNHNV and CDR2 is YYDKDF in the germline V gene (reference sequence).

This clone appeared once. This sequence joins TRBV19 and TRBJ2-3; 10 bases agree with TRBD1. The CDR3 is 13 amino acids. With V trimmed by 9 bases and J by 5 bases, 5 bases remained unmatched. Germline V lookup: CDR1 LNHDA, CDR2 SQIVND (reference sequence). The CDR3 reads CASRQGARDTQYF. In DNA form, the CDR3 reads TGTGCCAGCCGACAGGGGGCTCGAGATACGCAGTATTTT.

V gene TRBV19 combines with J gene TRBJ1-3; weak D call: TRBD1 (6 bases). Trimming took off 5 bases at V and 2 bases at J, with 16 bases between the two ends. Germline assignment: CDR1 LNHDA and CDR2 SQIVND (reference sequence). This CDR3 region has 16 residues. For the CDR3, the DNA is TGTGCCAGTAGTCGTTACCCAGGGGCCACTGGAAACACCATATATTTT. Translating it yields CASSRYPGATGNTIYF.

V gene TRBV7-8 combines with J gene TRBJ1-4; 7 positions agree with TRBD1. The CDR3 has 17 amino acids. Looked up from germline, CDR1 is SGHVS and CDR2 is FQNEAQ. Trimming removed 2 bases from V and 5 bases from J; junction bases left unmatched: 11. The DNA for the CDR3 is TGTGCCAGCAGCTTATTCCGGACAGGTGATGAAAATGAAAAACTGTTTTTT. Encoded protein: CASSLFRTGDENEKLFF.

The chain combines TRBV5-1 with TRBJ2-7; TRBD2 matches at 12 bases. This CDR3 contains 16 residues. The germline gives CDR1 SGHRS, CDR2 YFSETQ. The ends lost 0 bases at V and 7 bases at J; junction bases unmatched: 8. DNA of the CDR3: TGCGCCAGCAGCTTGGGACTAGCGGGGGTTACGGGAGAGCAGTACTTC. Amino acid sequence: CASSLGLAGVTGEQYF.

CDR3 amino acids: CASSGQTGPYEQYF. The CDR3 DNA reads TGCGCCAGCAGCGGCCAGACAGGCCCCTACGAGCAGTACTTC. J is TRBJ2-7 and V is TRBV5-1; tentative D call: TRBD1 (6 bases). V lost 4 bases, J lost 2 bases, and 13 bases lay in between. The CDR3 spans 14 residues. Germline values: CDR1 SGHRS, CDR2 YFSETQ.

The chain uses TRBV11-3 and TRBJ2-6; TRBD1 matches at 9 bases. Germline V gene lookup returns CDR1 SGHNT and CDR2 YENEEA. This CDR3 comprises 18 residues. V lost 4 bases to trimming and J lost 0 bases; unmatched junction nucleotides: 7. The CDR3 bases are TGTGCCAGCAGCTCCGACAGGGGGAGAACCTCTGGGGCCAACGTCCTGACTTTC. Encoded protein: CASSSDRGRTSGANVLTF.

In its sample, this clone was seen once. The rearrangement links TRBV4-3 to TRBJ2-3, with 7 bases lining up with TRBD1. The CDR3 is 13 amino acids. The ends lost 4 bases at V and 4 bases at J; junction bases unmatched: 2. Germline loops: CDR1 LGHNA, CDR2 YSLEER. DNA of the CDR3: TGCGCCAGCAGCCTAACAGGGGCAGATACGCAGTATTTT. It yields the protein CASSLTGADTQYF.

Here the CDR3 DNA reads TGTGCCATCAGTGAGGTTAAGGGGGTGGCCGGCTACACCTTC. It encodes CAISEVKGVAGYTF. The rearrangement links TRBV10-3 to TRBJ1-2; tentatively, D is TRBD1 (6 bases). The germline CDR1 and CDR2 sequences are ENHRY and SYGVKD. This CDR3 is 14 amino acids long. Trimming shortened V by 2 bases and J by 8 bases, and 15 bases separated the two germline ends.

The rearrangement joins TRBV9 to TRBJ1-2; the D gene is possibly TRBD1 (5 bases). CDR3 size: 14 residues. Per germline, CDR1 SGDLS and CDR2 YYNGEE. Trimming took off 0 bases at V and 4 bases at J, with 10 bases between the two ends. The CDR3 coding sequence is TGTGCCAGCAGCGTAGTGCAGGGCGTCTATGGCTACACCTTC. It translates to CASSVVQGVYGYTF.

The chain is built from TRBV5-4 and TRBJ2-1; 9 bases map to TRBD2. Germline V gene data show CDR1 as SGHNT and CDR2 as YYREEE (reference sequence). V shed 4 bases and J 9 bases; nucleotides not matched to a gene: 11. The CDR3 has 15 residues. For the CDR3, the DNA is TGTGCCAGCAGCCCTTTCCAGCGGGAGGACCCTGAGCAGTTCTTC. It translates to CASSPFQREDPEQFF.

The chain carries TRBV11-2 and TRBJ2-7; TRBD1 is a possible D gene (5 bases). This CDR3 is built from 13 residues. V was pared by 5 bases and J by 2 bases, with 10 bases between. Germline CDR1 SGHAT, CDR2 FQNNGV. In nucleotides, the CDR3 is TGTGCCAGCAGCCCTCCGACAGCCTACGAGCAGTACTTC. Its translation is CASSPPTAYEQYF.

The rearrangement joins TRBV5-1 to TRBJ1-3; possibly TRBD1 for D (5 bases). The V end was cut by 0 bases, the J end by 2 bases, with 6 bases between. Germline CDR1 reads SGHRS; CDR2 reads YFSETQ. This CDR3 region has 14 residues. The CDR3 sequence is CASSLAGTGNTIYF. The CDR3 DNA is TGCGCCAGCAGCTTGGCAGGGACTGGAAACACCATATATTTT.

This clone was counted once. The rearrangement uses TRBV5-1 and TRBJ1-1, with a possible D match to TRBD1 (6 bases). Trimming shortened V by 4 bases and J by 3 bases, and 16 bases separated the two germline ends. The V gene's germline CDR1 is SGHRS and CDR2 YFSETQ. The CDR3 sequence is 15 residues long. CDR3 sequence reads: CASSASGVLDTEAFF. CDR3 sequence (DNA): TGCGCCAGCAGCGCCTCAGGGGTTCTCGACACTGAAGCTTTCTTT.

This chain uses TRBV25-1 with TRBJ1-2; D perhaps matches TRBD1 (5 bases). Germline V gene sequence: CDR1 MGHDK, CDR2 SYGVNS. The CDR3 has 13 residues. Trimming left V 0 bases short and J 7 bases short, with 9 bases between. CDR3 sequence: CASSEYWGGGYTF. CDR3 DNA sequence: TGTGCCAGCAGTGAATATTGGGGGGGTGGCTACACCTTC.